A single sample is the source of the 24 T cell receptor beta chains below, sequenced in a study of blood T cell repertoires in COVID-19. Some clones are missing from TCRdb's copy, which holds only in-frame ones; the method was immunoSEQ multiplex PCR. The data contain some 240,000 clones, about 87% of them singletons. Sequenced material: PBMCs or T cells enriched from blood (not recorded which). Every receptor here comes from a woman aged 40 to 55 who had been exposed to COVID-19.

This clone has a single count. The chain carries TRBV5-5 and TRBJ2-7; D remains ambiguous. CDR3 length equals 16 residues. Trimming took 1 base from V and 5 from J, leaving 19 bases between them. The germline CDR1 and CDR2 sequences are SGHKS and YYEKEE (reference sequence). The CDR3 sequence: CASSLSVFPDTDEQYV. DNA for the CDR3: TGTGCCAGCAGCTTGAGTGTTTTTCCGGATACAGACGAGCAGTACGTC.

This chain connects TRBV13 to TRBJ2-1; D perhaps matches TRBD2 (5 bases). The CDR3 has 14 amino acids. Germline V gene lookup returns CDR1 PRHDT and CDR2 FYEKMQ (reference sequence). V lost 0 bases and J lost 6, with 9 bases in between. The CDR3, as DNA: TGTGCCAGCAGCTTAGGCCTAGCCAGCAATGAGCAGTTCTTC. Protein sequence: CASSLGLASNEQFF.

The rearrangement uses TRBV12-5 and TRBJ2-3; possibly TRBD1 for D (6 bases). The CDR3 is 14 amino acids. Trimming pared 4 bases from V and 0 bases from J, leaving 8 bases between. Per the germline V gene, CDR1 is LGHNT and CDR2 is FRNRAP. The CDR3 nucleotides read TGTGCTAGTGGTTCGGACAGTAGCACAGATACGCAGTATTTT. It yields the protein CASGSDSSTDTQYF.

CDR3 in amino acids: CASSFGRDEAFF. CDR3 sequence (DNA): TGTGCCAGCAGCTTTGGCCGGGATGAAGCTTTCTTT. The genes are TRBV11-3 and TRBJ1-1, with D unclear. Trimming left V 3 bases short and J 7 bases short, with 9 bases between. Germline assignment: CDR1 SGHNT and CDR2 YENEEA. The CDR3 contains 12 residues.

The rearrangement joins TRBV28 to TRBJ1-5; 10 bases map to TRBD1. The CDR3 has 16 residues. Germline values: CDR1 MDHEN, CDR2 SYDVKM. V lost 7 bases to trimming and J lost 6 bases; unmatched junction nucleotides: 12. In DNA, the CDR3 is TGTGCCAGCACCCCCCTCGGACAGGGGGACGGTCAGCCCCAGCATTTT. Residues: CASTPLGQGDGQPQHF.

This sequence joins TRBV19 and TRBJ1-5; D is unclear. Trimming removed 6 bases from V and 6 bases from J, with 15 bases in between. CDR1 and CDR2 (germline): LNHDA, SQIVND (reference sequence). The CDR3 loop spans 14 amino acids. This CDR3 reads CASSLHTGGQPQHF. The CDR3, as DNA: TGTGCCAGTAGCCTCCACACGGGAGGTCAGCCCCAGCATTTT.

CDR3 sequence reads: CASSLSSRPHYEQYV. The CDR3 DNA reads TGTGCCAGCAGTTTATCGTCGAGGCCCCACTACGAGCAGTACGTC. The chain joins TRBV27 to TRBJ2-7; no clear D gene. The germline V and J ends were trimmed by 0 bases and 3 bases, with 12 bases remaining between them. The CDR3 runs to 15 residues. Germline assignment: CDR1 MNHEY and CDR2 SMNVEV (reference sequence).

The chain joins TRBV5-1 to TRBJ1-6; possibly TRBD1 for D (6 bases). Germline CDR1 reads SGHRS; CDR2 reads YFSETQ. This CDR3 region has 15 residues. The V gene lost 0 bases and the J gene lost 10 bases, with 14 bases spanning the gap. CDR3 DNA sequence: TGCGCCAGCAGCTTGGCCGGGGCAGGGGAATCACCCCTCCACTTT. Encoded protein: CASSLAGAGESPLHF.

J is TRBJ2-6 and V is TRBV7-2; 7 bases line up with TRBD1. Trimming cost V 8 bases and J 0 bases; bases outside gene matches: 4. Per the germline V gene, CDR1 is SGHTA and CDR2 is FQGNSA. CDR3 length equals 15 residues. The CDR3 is CASRAGGSGANVLTF. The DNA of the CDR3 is TGTGCCAGCCGGGCAGGGGGCTCTGGGGCCAACGTCCTGACTTTC.

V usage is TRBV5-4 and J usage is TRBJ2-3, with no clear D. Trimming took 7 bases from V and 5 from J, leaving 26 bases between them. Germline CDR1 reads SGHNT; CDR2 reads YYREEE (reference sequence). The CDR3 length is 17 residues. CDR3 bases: TGTGCCAGCCCCTCTCTTCTGGAGTCTCAAATGGGAGATACGCAGTATTTT. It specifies CASPSLLESQMGDTQYF.

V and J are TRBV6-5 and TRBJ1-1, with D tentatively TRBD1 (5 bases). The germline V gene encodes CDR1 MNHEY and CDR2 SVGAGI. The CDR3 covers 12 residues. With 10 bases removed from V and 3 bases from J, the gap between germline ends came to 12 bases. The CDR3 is CATEDIYTEAFF. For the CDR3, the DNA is TGTGCCACCGAGGACATCTACACTGAAGCTTTCTTT.

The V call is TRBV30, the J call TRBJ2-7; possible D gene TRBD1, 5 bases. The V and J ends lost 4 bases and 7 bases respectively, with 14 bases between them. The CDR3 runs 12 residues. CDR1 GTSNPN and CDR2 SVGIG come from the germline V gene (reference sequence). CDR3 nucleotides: TGTGCCTGGAAAACAGGCCCGGGTGAGCAGTACTTC. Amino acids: CAWKTGPGEQYF. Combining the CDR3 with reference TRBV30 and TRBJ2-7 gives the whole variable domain SQTIHQWPATLVQPVGSPLSLECTVEGTSNPNLYWYRQAAGRGLQLLFYSVGIGQISSEVPQNLSASRPQDRQFILSSKKLLLSDSGFYLCAWKTGPGEQYFGPGTRLTVT.

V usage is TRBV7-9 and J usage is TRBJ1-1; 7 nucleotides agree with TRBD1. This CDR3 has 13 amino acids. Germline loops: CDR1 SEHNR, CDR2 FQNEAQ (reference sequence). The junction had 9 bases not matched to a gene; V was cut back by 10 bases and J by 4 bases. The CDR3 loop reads CATDDRDGTEAFF. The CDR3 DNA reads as TGTGCCACCGATGACAGGGACGGCACTGAAGCTTTCTTT.

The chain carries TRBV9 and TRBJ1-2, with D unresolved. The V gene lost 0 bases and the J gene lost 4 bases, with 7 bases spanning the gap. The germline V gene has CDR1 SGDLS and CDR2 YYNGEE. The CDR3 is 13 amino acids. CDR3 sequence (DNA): TGTGCCAGCAGCGTAGATAATTCCTATGGCTACACCTTC. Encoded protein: CASSVDNSYGYTF.

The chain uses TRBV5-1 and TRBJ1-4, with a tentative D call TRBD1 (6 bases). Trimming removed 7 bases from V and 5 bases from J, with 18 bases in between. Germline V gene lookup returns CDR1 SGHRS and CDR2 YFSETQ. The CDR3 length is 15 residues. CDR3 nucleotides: TGCGCCAGCGCAGACTCTAAGGGGGGGAATGAAAAACTGTTTTTT. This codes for CASADSKGGNEKLFF.

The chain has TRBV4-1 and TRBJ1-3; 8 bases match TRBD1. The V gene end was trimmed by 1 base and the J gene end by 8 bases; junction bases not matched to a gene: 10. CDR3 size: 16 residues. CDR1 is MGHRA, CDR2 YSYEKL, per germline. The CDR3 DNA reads TGCGCCAGCAGCCAAGTCATAGGACAGGGCTTCTACACCATATATTTT. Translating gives CASSQVIGQGFYTIYF.

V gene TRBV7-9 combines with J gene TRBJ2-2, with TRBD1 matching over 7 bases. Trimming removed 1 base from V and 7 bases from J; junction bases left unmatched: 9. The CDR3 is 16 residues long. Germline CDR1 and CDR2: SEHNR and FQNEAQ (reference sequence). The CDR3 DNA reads TGTGCCAGCAGCTTAGTGGGGACAGTAATCTTCGGGGAGCTGTTTTTT. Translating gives CASSLVGTVIFGELFF.

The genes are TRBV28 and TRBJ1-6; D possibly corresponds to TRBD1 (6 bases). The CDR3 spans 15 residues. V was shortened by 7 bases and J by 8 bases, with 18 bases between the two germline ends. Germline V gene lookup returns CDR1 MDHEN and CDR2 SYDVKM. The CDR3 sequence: CASTPGGQIYSPLHF. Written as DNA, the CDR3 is TGTGCCAGCACCCCCGGAGGACAGATCTATTCACCCCTCCACTTT.

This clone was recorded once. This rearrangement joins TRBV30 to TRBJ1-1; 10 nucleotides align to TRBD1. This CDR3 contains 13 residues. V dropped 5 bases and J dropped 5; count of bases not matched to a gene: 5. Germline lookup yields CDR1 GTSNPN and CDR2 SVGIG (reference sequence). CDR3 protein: CAWSGTGVTEAFF. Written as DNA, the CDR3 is TGTGCCTGGTCGGGGACAGGGGTAACTGAAGCTTTCTTT.

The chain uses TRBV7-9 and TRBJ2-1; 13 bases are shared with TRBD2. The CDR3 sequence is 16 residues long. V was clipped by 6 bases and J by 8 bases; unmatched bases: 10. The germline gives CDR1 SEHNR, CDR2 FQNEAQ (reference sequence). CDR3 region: CASRYTSGRAEDEQFF. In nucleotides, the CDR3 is TGTGCCAGCAGGTACACTAGCGGGAGGGCCGAGGATGAGCAGTTCTTC.

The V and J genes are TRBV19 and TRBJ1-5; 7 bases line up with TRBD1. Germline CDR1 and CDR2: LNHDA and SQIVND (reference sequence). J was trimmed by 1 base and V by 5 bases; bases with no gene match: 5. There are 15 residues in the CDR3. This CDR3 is CASSWGQPSNQPQHF. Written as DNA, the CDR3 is TGTGCCAGTAGTTGGGGACAGCCAAGCAATCAGCCCCAGCATTTT.

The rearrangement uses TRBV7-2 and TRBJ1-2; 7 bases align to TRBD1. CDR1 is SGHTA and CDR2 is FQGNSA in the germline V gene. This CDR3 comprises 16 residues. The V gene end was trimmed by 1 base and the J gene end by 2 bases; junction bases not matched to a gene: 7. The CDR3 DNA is TGTGCCAGCAGCTTAGTTCCCGCAGGGGGAAACTATGGCTACACCTTC. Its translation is CASSLVPAGGNYGYTF.

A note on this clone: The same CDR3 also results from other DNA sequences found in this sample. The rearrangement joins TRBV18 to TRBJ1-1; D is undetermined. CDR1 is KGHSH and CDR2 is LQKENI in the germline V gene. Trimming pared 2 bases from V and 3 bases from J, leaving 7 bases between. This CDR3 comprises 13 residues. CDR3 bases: TGTGCCAGCTCACCAAGGAGGGACACTGAAGCTTTCTTT. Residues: CASSPRRDTEAFF.

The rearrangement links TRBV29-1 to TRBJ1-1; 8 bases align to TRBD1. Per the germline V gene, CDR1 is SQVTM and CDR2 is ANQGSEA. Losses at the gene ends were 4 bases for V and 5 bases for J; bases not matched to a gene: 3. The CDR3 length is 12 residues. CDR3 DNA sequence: TGCAGCGTTGCGACAGGGGCTACTGAAGCTTTCTTT. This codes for CSVATGATEAFF.